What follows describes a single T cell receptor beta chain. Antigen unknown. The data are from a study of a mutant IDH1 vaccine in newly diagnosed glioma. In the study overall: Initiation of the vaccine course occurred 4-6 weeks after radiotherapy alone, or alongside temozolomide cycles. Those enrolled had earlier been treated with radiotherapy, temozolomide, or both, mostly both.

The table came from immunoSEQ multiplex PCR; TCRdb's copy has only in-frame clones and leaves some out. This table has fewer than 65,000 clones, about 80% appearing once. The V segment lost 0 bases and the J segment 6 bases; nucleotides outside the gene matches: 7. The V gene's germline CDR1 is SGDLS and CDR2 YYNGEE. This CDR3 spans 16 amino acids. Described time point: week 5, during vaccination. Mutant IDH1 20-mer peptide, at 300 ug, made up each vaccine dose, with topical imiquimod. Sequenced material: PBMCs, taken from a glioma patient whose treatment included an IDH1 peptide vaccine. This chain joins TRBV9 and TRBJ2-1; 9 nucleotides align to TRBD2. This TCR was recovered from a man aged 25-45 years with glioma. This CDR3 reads CASSVGSGGVGNEQFF. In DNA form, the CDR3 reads TGTGCCAGCAGCGTAGGTAGCGGGGGAGTTGGCAATGAGCAGTTCTTC.